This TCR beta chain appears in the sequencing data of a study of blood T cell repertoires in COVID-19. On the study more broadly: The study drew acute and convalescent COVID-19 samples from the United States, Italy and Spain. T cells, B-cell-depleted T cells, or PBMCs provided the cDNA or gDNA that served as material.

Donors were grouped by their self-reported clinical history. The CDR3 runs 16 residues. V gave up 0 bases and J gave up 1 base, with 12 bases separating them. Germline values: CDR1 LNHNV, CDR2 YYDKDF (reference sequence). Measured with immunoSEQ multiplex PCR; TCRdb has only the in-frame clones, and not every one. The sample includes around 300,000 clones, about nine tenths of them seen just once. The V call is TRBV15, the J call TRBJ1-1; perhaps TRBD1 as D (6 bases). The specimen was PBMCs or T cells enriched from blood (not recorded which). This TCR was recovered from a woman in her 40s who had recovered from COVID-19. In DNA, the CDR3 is TGTGCCACCAGCAGAGATAGGGGGGGCTGGAACACTGAAGCTTTCTTT. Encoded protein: CATSRDRGGWNTEAFF.